Included here is one T cell receptor beta chain sequence, with context. What it binds is unknown. The data stem from a study of shared clonotypes between healthy human individuals. Findings and limits, study-wide: The authors sampled blood alone, and tissue repertoires likely differ. Generation probabilities of non-shared clonotypes were lower (relative to those shared by all four donors).

CD8 cells classed as naive were CD45RO-negative and positively selected for CCR7, excluding terminally differentiated effector memory CD45RA+ cells. Some clones are missing from TCRdb's copy, which holds only in-frame ones; the method was immunoSEQ multiplex PCR. The sample holds around 2.1 million clones, roughly 91% seen once. Germline-derived CDR1 and CDR2 are SEHNR and FQNEAQ (reference sequence). Trimming stripped 4 bases from V and 7 bases from J, with 11 bases between. This CDR3 is 13 amino acids long. Sequences were obtained from naive CD8+ T cells from PBMCs. The V call is TRBV7-9, the J call TRBJ2-1; tentatively, D is TRBD1 (6 bases). The TCR comes from a man between 18 and 35 years old in good health. Some clones in this sample may be carry-over from other donors' samples. This chain's CDR3 is CASSSTGINEQFF. CDR3 sequence (DNA): TGTGCCAGCAGCTCTACAGGGATTAATGAGCAGTTCTTC. The entire variable domain, with the rest obtained from reference TRBV7-9 and TRBJ2-1, is as follows: DTGVSQNPRHKITKRGQNVTFRCDPISEHNRLYWYRQTLGQGPEFLTYFQNEAQLEKSRLLSDRFSAERPKGSFSTLEIQRTEQGDSAMYLCASSSTGINEQFFGPGTRLTVL.